The entry below gives a single T cell receptor beta chain sequence along with its context. This record belongs to a study of blood T cell repertoires in COVID-19. On the study more broadly: COVID-19 samples, acute and convalescent, were from the United States, Italy and Spain. PBMCs, B-cell-depleted T cells, or T cells provided the cDNA or gDNA that made up the material.

Under the authors' procedure: Nucleated cell number was recorded as an estimate derived from reference gene primer amplification. Data came from immunoSEQ multiplex PCR; TCRdb stores just in-frame clones and leaves some out. V, J and clone size are those of that table, while D and trimming were read from the DNA. Among some 130,000 clones, around nine tenths were seen once, and the ten largest hold roughly an eighth. Recruited during active infection, patients (from Seattle) were subsequently followed longitudinally. The germline CDR1 and CDR2 sequences are ENHRY and SYGVKD. The CDR3 contains 15 residues. Trimming cost V 2 bases and J 4 bases, with 14 bases left between them.

The V call is TRBV10-3, the J call TRBJ2-5; D unresolved. The sample taken for sequencing was peripheral blood. This TCR derives from a woman in her 70s with COVID-19, enrolled during active disease. The CDR3 reads CAISEPSLARETQYF. The CDR3 DNA is TGTGCCATCAGTGAGCCCTCCTTGGCTCGAGAGACCCAGTACTTC.